Here is one T cell receptor beta chain with its context. Its recognized antigen is unknown. The input lacks base qualities; no much larger clone sits a single base away. CDR1 is given as MNHEY and CDR2 as SMNVEV, both from the germline V gene (reference sequence). The CDR3 has 15 amino acids, counting the end cysteine and phenylalanine. Just CDR3 DNA is preserved here, 45 bases in frame from base 1. V is cut by 2 bases and J by 8 bases, and the space between the germline ends is 13 bases. TCRbeta CDR3 regions were amplified from genomic DNA by means of the immunoSEQ Assay, a bias-controlled multiplex PCR. Per the authors' processing: The number of nucleated cells in each sample was estimated from the amplification of reference gene primers within the assay. To quantify the absolute abundance of each unique TCRbeta CDR3 rearrangement, sequence reads were collapsed and filtered. For each sample, productive Simpson clonality was calculated as the square root of Simpson's diversity index across productive rearrangements. TCRdb carries this immuneACCESS record with in-frame sequences only. Its versions omit some clonotypes, under half of them owing to an unresolved V gene in the studies checked, with the rest unexplained. D and trimming come from the DNA, and the V and J calls and clone size come from that table. This sample has 50,000 to 60,000 clones in its table, and about four fifths of those were observed once. The top ten clones comprise about 8.8% of the sample.

This sample was included in a study of blood T cell repertoires in COVID-19 (dated by TCRdb to between 2020 and 2021). Study-level background: Samples covering the acute and convalescent phases of COVID-19 were provided by collaborators in the United States, Italy and Spain. The prospective study material was composed of cDNA or gDNA derived from T cells, B-cell-depleted T cells, or PBMCs. Subjects who had been exposed to COVID-19, were actively infected with it, or had recovered from it provided the deeply sampled blood TCRbeta repertoires that made up the dataset. The repertoires were made available in a free public database intended to serve as a resource for research on the immune response to SARS-CoV-2. The samples were drawn from the first 160 participants of the ongoing ImmuneRACE study and from roughly 1,300 subjects provided by 6 global collaborators. Sample metadata almost always included a de-identified subject ID, COVID-19 status, age in years and sex. Where available, HLA class I and class II types were obtained from metadata supplied by the sample provider rather than from assay-based typing.

At one collaborating source in Seattle, patients were enrolled during active infection and were followed longitudinally through the course of disease. The collaborating institutions used their own protocols to collect whole blood in K2EDTA tubes. For TCRbeta analysis, collaborator samples were shipped as frozen whole blood, as isolated PBMCs, or as DNA extracted from either sample type. What the authors observed across the whole study: How much clinical and demographic metadata was included differed by source and by participant, and the metadata was provided uncurated.

The sequencing sample was made of peripheral blood. The sequence was obtained from a man older than 75 with COVID-19, enrolled during active disease. The chain links TRBV27 with TRBJ1-6, with TRBD1 as a weak D call on 6 bases. The bases are TGTGCCAGCAGTTTAAGGGGGTTCGTTGATTCACCCCTCCACTTT. This translates into CASSLRGFVDSPLHF.